The present T cell receptor (beta chain) was sequenced within a study of T-cell memory formation after mild COVID-19. In this sample, this clonotype turned up a few times. Its antigen is undetermined. The junction shows a germline mismatch at one end, possibly a read error. TCRdb reprocessed the 5' RACE reads with MiXCR, giving one entry per CDR3 protein. The sample includes approximately 580,000 distinct CDR3 sequences, roughly 20% of them seen just once. The CDR3 extends over 13 amino acids. Germline CDR1 reads DFQATT; CDR2 reads SNEGSKA (reference sequence). Study-level results: A balance of CD4 and CD8 characterized clones contracting day 15 to 85, whereas later expanders leaned CD4+.

The specimen sequenced was PBMCs or a T cell subset sorted from them (not recorded which). The origin of this receptor is an adult woman who had mild COVID-19 (a few samples of this study predate the infection). Cell type and time point are not known. The chain employs TRBV20-1 and TRBJ2-1, with D perhaps matching TRBD1 (6 bases). CDR3 in DNA: TGCAGTGCTAGAGATAACCGGGACAAAGAGCAGTTCTTC. It is translated as CSARDNRDKEQFF.